Here is one TCR beta chain with its context. Its antigen remains unidentified. The CDR3 loop spans 14 amino acids. The V gene's germline CDR1 is MNHEY and CDR2 SMNVEV (reference sequence). Trimming removed 5 bases from V and 6 bases from J, with 16 bases in between. The record originates from a study of T cell responses to AZD1222 COVID-19 vaccine. Study-wide context: Second-dose timings of about 4 or about 12 weeks were pooled.

Sequenced by immunoSEQ multiplex PCR; TCRdb stores in-frame clones only, minus some. The table records under 150,000 clones, roughly 93% of them present only once. Study-wide points: A mostly white British donor set with more females was recruited, and clonal diversity was possibly underestimated.

The sequence came from an adult in good health. The chain uses TRBV27 and TRBJ1-2; D uncertain. Here the sequenced sample was peripheral blood, taken on day 0 of AZD1222 vaccination. The CDR3 nucleotides are TGTGCCAGCAGTCCCAGCTTCAAAGGGAATGGCTACACCTTC. It is translated as CASSPSFKGNGYTF.